The 20 T cell receptor beta chains in this list originate from one sample, sequenced in a study of beta chain features in type 1 diabetes. The antigens these receptors bind are not known. Whole-study results and caveats: All four CD4+ subsets from Type 1 diabetes patients carried moderately but significantly shorter TCRB CDR3s.

All of the isolated RNA was reverse transcribed, so expressed TCRB transcripts were sequenced. Sequenced by immunoSEQ multiplex PCR; TCRdb stores in-frame clones only, minus some. The sample yields about 650,000 clones, around 12% seen once. The sequenced material came from naive CD4+ T cells from blood. Every receptor here comes from a man aged 25 to 40 with type 1 diabetes.

The chain recombines TRBV9 with TRBJ2-7; TRBD2 matches at 7 bases. V trimming: 0 bases; J trimming: 3 bases; junction bases outside the gene matches: 6. This CDR3 is 15 amino acids long. In germline, CDR1 is SGDLS, CDR2 YYNGEE. This chain's CDR3 is CASSVAPGLIYEQYF. The CDR3 region has the DNA TGTGCCAGCAGCGTAGCTCCGGGACTAATCTACGAGCAGTACTTC. The whole variable domain, remainder taken from reference TRBV9 and TRBJ2-7, is DSGVTQTPKHLITATGQRVTLRCSPRSGDLSVYWYQQSLDQGLQFLIQYYNGEERAKGNILERFSAQQFPDLHSELNLSSLELGDSALYFCASSVAPGLIYEQYFGPGTRLTVT.

The table lists this clone with a few counts. V is TRBV27 and J is TRBJ1-1, with D hard to call. The V and J ends lost 2 bases and 10 bases respectively, with 11 bases between them. CDR1 MNHEY and CDR2 SMNVEV come from the germline V gene (reference sequence). This CDR3 has 12 residues. The CDR3 DNA is TGTGCCAGCAGTTTACCCCACTCAGGAGCTTTCTTT. Amino acid sequence: CASSLPHSGAFF.

This clone was detected a few times. The gene calls are TRBV7-9 and TRBJ2-3; the D gene is possibly TRBD1 (6 bases). The germline V and J ends were trimmed by 10 bases and 4 bases, with 9 bases remaining between them. Germline V gene sequence: CDR1 SEHNR, CDR2 FQNEAQ (reference sequence). The CDR3 is 11 residues long. CDR3 coding DNA: TGTGCCATCGAGGGGGCAGATACGCAGTATTTT. Protein sequence: CAIEGADTQYF. The entire variable domain, with the rest obtained from reference TRBV7-9 and TRBJ2-3, is as follows: DTGVSQNPRHKITKRGQNVTFRCDPISEHNRLYWYRQTLGQGPEFLTYFQNEAQLEKSRLLSDRFSAERPKGSFSTLEIQRTEQGDSAMYLCAIEGADTQYFGPGTRLTVL.

This clone turned up a few times. The chain combines TRBV7-2 with TRBJ1-4; TRBD1 matches at 8 bases. CDR1 is SGHTA and CDR2 is FQGNSA in the germline V gene. The V segment lost 5 bases and the J segment 5 bases; nucleotides outside the gene matches: 10. The CDR3 is made up of 16 amino acids. The CDR3 nucleotides read TGTGCCAGCAGCCCCGGGCCCAGGGGGCGCAATGAAAAACTGTTTTTT. Translation gives CASSPGPRGRNEKLFF.

This clone was counted a few times. V gene TRBV30 combines with J gene TRBJ1-2, with a tentative D call TRBD1 (5 bases). V shed 0 bases and J shed 6 bases, with 11 bases lying between them. CDR1 is GTSNPN and CDR2 is SVGIG in the germline V gene (reference sequence). CDR3 length equals 13 residues. In nucleotides, the CDR3 is TGTGCCTGGAGTGTAGTACCAGGGAATGGCTACACCTTC. Encoded protein: CAWSVVPGNGYTF. Looking up the rest from reference TRBV30 and TRBJ1-2 gives the full variable domain: SQTIHQWPATLVQPVGSPLSLECTVEGTSNPNLYWYRQAAGRGLQLLFYSVGIGQISSEVPQNLSASRPQDRQFILSSKKLLLSDSGFYLCAWSVVPGNGYTFGSGTRLTVV.

The chain uses TRBV9 and TRBJ2-1; D gene uncertain. The CDR3 has 12 residues. Trimming removed 3 bases from V and 8 bases from J, with 9 bases in between. The germline gives CDR1 SGDLS, CDR2 YYNGEE. CDR3 sequence (DNA): TGTGCCAGCAGCGCCTCATCGGATGAGCAGTTCTTC. Its translation is CASSASSDEQFF.

The rearrangement links TRBV5-6 to TRBJ2-5; 8 bases fit TRBD1. Germline-derived CDR1 and CDR2 are SGHDT and YYEEEE. The CDR3 is 14 amino acids. V shed 4 bases, J shed 1 base, and the junction held 3 bases outside the gene matches. CDR3 region: CASSVTGGQETQYF. CDR3 DNA sequence: TGTGCCAGCAGCGTTACAGGGGGCCAAGAGACCCAGTACTTC.

The chain is built from TRBV11-2 and TRBJ2-7; 9 positions agree with TRBD1. CDR1 and CDR2 from the germline V gene are SGHAT and FQNNGV. Germline trimming cut 6 bases from V and 3 bases from J; bases unmatched to any gene: 9. The CDR3 has 15 residues. DNA of the CDR3: TGTGCCAGCAGACATTCTGGACAGGGGCACTACGAGCAGTACTTC. Translated: CASRHSGQGHYEQYF.

The V call is TRBV27, the J call TRBJ2-1; 10 nucleotides agree with TRBD1. Germline V gives CDR1 MNHEY, CDR2 SMNVEV (reference sequence). There are 15 residues in the CDR3. V gave up 6 bases and J gave up 4 bases; unmatched junction bases: 6. DNA for the CDR3: TGTGCCAGCAGCTGGGACAGGGGCGTTTACAATGAGCAGTTCTTC. The encoded protein is CASSWDRGVYNEQFF.

This clone was counted between two and nine times. The rearrangement links TRBV4-2 to TRBJ2-6, with D unclear. CDR3 length equals 17 residues. Germline V gene data show CDR1 as LGHNA and CDR2 as YNFKEQ. Trimming removed 1 base from V and 1 base from J, with 11 bases in between. CDR3 protein: CASSQVEAQSGANVLTF. The CDR3 nucleotides read TGTGCCAGCAGCCAAGTAGAGGCCCAATCTGGGGCCAACGTCCTGACTTTC.

This chain connects TRBV18 to TRBJ2-1; 7 nucleotides line up with TRBD2. The germline CDR1 and CDR2 sequences are KGHSH and LQKENI. CDR3 length: 16 amino acids. V lost 3 bases to trimming and J lost 14 bases; unmatched junction nucleotides: 19. CDR3 amino acids: CASSPGRERSKMGKFF. The CDR3 DNA sequence: TGTGCCAGCTCACCGGGGAGGGAACGGTCGAAAATGGGGAAGTTCTTC.

The chain recombines TRBV7-2 with TRBJ1-5; 8 bases fit TRBD1. There are 15 residues in the CDR3. Germline assignment: CDR1 SGHTA and CDR2 FQGNSA. J was trimmed by 2 bases and V by 5 bases; bases with no gene match: 5. The CDR3 DNA is TGTGCCAGCAGCCCTGGACAGGGACGCAATCAGCCCCAGCATTTT. Protein sequence: CASSPGQGRNQPQHF.

This chain connects TRBV27 to TRBJ2-7, with D unclear. V was cut by 5 bases and J by 3 bases, with 17 bases left in between. Germline lookup yields CDR1 MNHEY and CDR2 SMNVEV (reference sequence). This CDR3 spans 15 amino acids. Here the CDR3 DNA reads TGTGCCAGCAGTAAATTTATTAGGGAACACTACGAGCAGTACTTC. This codes for CASSKFIREHYEQYF.

This clone was found a few times. The chain has TRBV6-5 and TRBJ1-3; a weak D match, TRBD1 (5 bases). The CDR3 is 13 amino acids. V shed 8 bases and J shed 0 bases, with 8 bases lying between them. Germline-derived CDR1 and CDR2 are MNHEY and SVGAGI. In nucleotides, the CDR3 is TGTGCCAGCGGGACCTTCTCTGGAAACACCATATATTTT. It translates to CASGTFSGNTIYF.

The chain couples TRBV29-1 to TRBJ2-2; 9 bases map to TRBD2. Unmatched junction bases numbered 6, after V lost 4 bases and J lost 0 bases. This CDR3 region has 16 residues. The germline V gene encodes CDR1 SQVTM and CDR2 ANQGSEA. CDR3 bases: TGCAGCGTTGGATCGAGCGGGGGGACGAACACCGGGGAGCTGTTTTTT. Amino acid sequence: CSVGSSGGTNTGELFF.

In this sample, this clone turned up a few times. The rearrangement links TRBV4-3 to TRBJ1-6, with 8 bases that match TRBD1. Looked up from germline, CDR1 is LGHNA and CDR2 is YSLEER. The CDR3 is 16 residues long. With V trimmed by 0 bases and J by 9 bases, 7 bases remained unmatched. CDR3 sequence reads: CASSQDSQGAVSPLHF. For the CDR3, the DNA is TGCGCCAGCAGCCAAGATTCTCAGGGGGCTGTTTCACCCCTCCACTTT.

The chain combines TRBV5-4 with TRBJ2-5; D is unresolved. V was pared by 0 bases and J by 6 bases, with 18 bases between. The germline gives CDR1 SGHNT, CDR2 YYREEE (reference sequence). This CDR3 has 16 amino acids. Written as DNA, the CDR3 is TGTGCCAGCAGCTTGGATCCGGGTGAAACCTGGAAGACCCAGTACTTC. Its protein product is CASSLDPGETWKTQYF. The entire variable domain, with the rest obtained from reference TRBV5-4 and TRBJ2-5, is as follows: ETGVTQSPTHLIKTRGQQVTLRCSSQSGHNTVSWYQQALGQGPQFIFQYYREEENGRGNFPPRFSGLQFPNYSSELNVNALELDDSALYLCASSLDPGETWKTQYFGPGTRLLVL.

J is TRBJ2-3 and V is TRBV16; D is unresolved. The CDR3 extends over 13 amino acids. Germline-derived CDR1 and CDR2 are KGHSY and FQNENV. Trimming pared 5 bases from V and 3 bases from J, leaving 9 bases between. CDR3 sequence reads: CASSYLFTDTQYF. In DNA form, the CDR3 reads TGTGCCAGCAGCTACCTATTTACAGATACGCAGTATTTT. The whole variable domain, remainder taken from reference TRBV16 and TRBJ2-3, is GEEVAQTPKHLVRGEGQKAKLYCAPIKGHSYVFWYQQVLKNEFKFLISFQNENVFDETGMPKERFSAKCLPNSPCSLEIQATKLEDSAVYFCASSYLFTDTQYFGPGTRLTVL.

The rearrangement uses TRBV7-2 and TRBJ1-4, with unresolved D. The CDR3 contains 12 residues. CDR1 and CDR2 (germline): SGHTA, FQGNSA. Trimming removed 8 bases at V and 3 bases at J, with 7 bases between. CDR3 coding DNA: TGTGCCAGCCGCATGCCTAATGAAAAACTGTTTTTT. Its protein is CASRMPNEKLFF.

J is TRBJ2-7 and V is TRBV4-1; 10 bases line up with TRBD1. The CDR3 consists of 14 residues. The germline V gene has CDR1 MGHRA and CDR2 YSYEKL. The V segment lost 1 base and the J segment 4 bases; nucleotides outside the gene matches: 1. The CDR3 sequence is CASSQGQGAYEQYF. CDR3 bases: TGCGCCAGCAGCCAAGGACAGGGGGCTTACGAGCAGTACTTC.